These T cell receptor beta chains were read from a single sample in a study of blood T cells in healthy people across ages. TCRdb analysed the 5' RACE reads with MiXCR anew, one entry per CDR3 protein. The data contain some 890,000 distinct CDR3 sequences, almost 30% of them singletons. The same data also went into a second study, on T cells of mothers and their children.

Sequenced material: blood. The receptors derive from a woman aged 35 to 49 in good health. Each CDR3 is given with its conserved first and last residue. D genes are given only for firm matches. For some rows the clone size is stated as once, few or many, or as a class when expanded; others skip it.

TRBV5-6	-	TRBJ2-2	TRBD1	TGTGCCAGCAGCGTAGGACAGGTCTCCGGGGAGCTGTTTTTT	CASSVGQVSGELFF
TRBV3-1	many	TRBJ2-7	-	TGTGCCAGCAGCCACCGGACCACCTACGAGCAGTACTTC	CASSHRTTYEQYF
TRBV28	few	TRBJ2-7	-	TGTGCCACCACGGACGGACCCTACGAGCAGTACTTC	CATTDGPYEQYF
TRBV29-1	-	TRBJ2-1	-	TGCAGCGTTTCTGGGGGTGAGCAGTTCTTC	CSVSGGEQFF
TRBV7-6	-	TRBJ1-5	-	TGTGCCAGCAGCTTAGTGGCGGATAGCAATCAGCCCCAGCATTTT	CASSLVADSNQPQHF
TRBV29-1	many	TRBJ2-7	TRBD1	TGCAGCGTTGAAGTCCCCGACAGGGGCGAACACGAGCAGTACTTC	CSVEVPDRGEHEQYF
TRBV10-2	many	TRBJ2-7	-	TGCGCCAGCAGTGATCGTCAGGGGAAGCAGTACTTC	CASSDRQGKQYF
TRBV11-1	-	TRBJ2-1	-	TGTGCCAGCAGCCCCCGACAGGAATCCCCAGAGACCCAGTTCTTC	CASSPRQESPETQFF
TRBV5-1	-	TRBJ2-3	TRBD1	TGCGCCAGCAGCCCCCCTTCGGGGACAGGGGTCCCAGATACGCAGTATTTT	CASSPPSGTGVPDTQYF
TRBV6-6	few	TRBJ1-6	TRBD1	TGTGCCAGCAGTTCGGGACAGGGGAAGTCACCCCTCCACTTT	CASSSGQGKSPLHF
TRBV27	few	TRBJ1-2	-	TGTGCCAGCAGTTCTCAATGGTACTATGGCTACACCTTC	CASSSQWYYGYTF